Listed here are 20 T cell receptor beta chains from one sample, sequenced in a study of regulatory T cells in long-lasting Graves disease. Stated time point: newly diagnosed GD, antithyroid drugs for less than 3 months. Isolated PBMC RNA provided the starting material for the TCR library. For TCR beta, libraries came from iRepertoire HTBI primers and Arm-PCR of CDR3 regions. TCRdb recomputed calls from the multiplex PCR reads with MiXCR, one row per CDR3 protein. The data contain hundreds of thousands of distinct CDR3 sequences, 9.5% to 15% of them singletons. The same sample was also studied in work on T cells in Graves' hyperthyroidism and ophthalmopathy.

This specimen consisted of peripheral blood mononuclear cells (PBMCs), obtained at new diagnosis, from a patient treated with antithyroid drugs. The source of these receptors is a woman in her 30s with Graves disease.

This clonotype was found many times. The V gene is TRBV19, the J gene TRBJ2-7; 11 nucleotides align to TRBD2. Germline V gene data show CDR1 as LNHDA and CDR2 as SQIVND (reference sequence). The CDR3 is 14 amino acids. Germline trimming cut 6 bases from V and 2 bases from J; bases unmatched to any gene: 3. CDR3 in DNA: TGTGCCAGTAGGACTAGCGGGAACCCCTACGAGCAGTACTTC. Its protein product is CASRTSGNPYEQYF. Full variable domain (missing parts from reference TRBV19 and TRBJ2-7): DGGITQSPKYLFRKEGQNVTLSCEQNLNHDAMYWYRQDPGQGLRLIYYSQIVNDFQKGDIAEGYSVSREKKESFPLTVTSAQKNPTAFYLCASRTSGNPYEQYFGPGTRLTVT.

V and J are TRBV5-1 and TRBJ2-3, with 7 bases fitting TRBD2. V was clipped by 0 bases and J by 11 bases; unmatched bases: 18. Germline CDR1 is SGHRS and CDR2 is YFSETQ. The CDR3 extends over 17 amino acids. The CDR3 nucleotides are TGCGCCAGCAGCTTGGGGGGATCTAGCGGAGCAAGCCACAGGCAGTATTTT. This gives the protein CASSLGGSSGASHRQYF. Supplemented by reference TRBV5-1 and TRBJ2-3, the full variable domain reads KAGVTQTPRYLIKTRGQQVTLSCSPISGHRSVSWYQQTPGQGLQFLFEYFSETQRNKGNFPGRFSGRQFSNSRSEMNVSTLELGDSALYLCASSLGGSSGASHRQYFGPGTRLTVL.

In this sample, this clonotype turned up once. The chain is built from TRBV10-3 and TRBJ2-3, with D tentatively TRBD1 or TRBD2 (5 bases each). The CDR3 is 15 amino acids. The germline CDR1 and CDR2 sequences are ENHRY and SYGVKD. Trimming shortened V by 10 bases and J by 0 bases, and 17 bases separated the two germline ends. CDR3 in amino acids: CASTRGPTSTDTQYF. In DNA form, the CDR3 reads TGTGCCAGCACCCGGGGCCCGACGAGCACAGATACGCAGTATTTT.

This clonotype has only a few counts. The V and J genes are TRBV20-1 and TRBJ1-1; TRBD1 might be the D (5 bases). V lost 3 bases to trimming and J lost 3 bases, with 8 bases between them. Germline V gives CDR1 DFQATT, CDR2 SNEGSKA (reference sequence). This CDR3 comprises 12 residues. The CDR3 here is CSASRGYTEAFF. CDR3 nucleotide sequence: TGCAGTGCTAGTCGGGGGTACACTGAAGCTTTCTTT.

This clonotype was seen many times. V is TRBV9 and J is TRBJ1-2; a possible D gene is TRBD1 (5 bases). Between the trimmed V and J ends, which lost 4 bases and 5 bases, there was a span of 27 bases. Germline values: CDR1 SGDLS, CDR2 YYNGEE. This CDR3 has 18 amino acids. CDR3 DNA: TGTGCCAGCAGCCCCGCCCACCCTGGCAGGGATGGACTATATGGCTACACCTTC. Translating gives CASSPAHPGRDGLYGYTF. Full variable domain (missing parts from reference TRBV9 and TRBJ1-2): DSGVTQTPKHLITATGQRVTLRCSPRSGDLSVYWYQQSLDQGLQFLIQYYNGEERAKGNILERFSAQQFPDLHSELNLSSLELGDSALYFCASSPAHPGRDGLYGYTFGSGTRLTVV.

Regarding this clonotype: A much larger clone lies a single base off, so this may be a read error. The chain combines TRBV7-3 with TRBJ2-1; 8 positions match TRBD2. The CDR3 length is 15 residues. Germline assignment: CDR1 SGHTA and CDR2 FQGTGA. The CDR3 DNA sequence: TGTGCCAGCAACTTATTGCGGGGGGAGTACAATGAGCAGTTCTTC. Amino acid sequence: CASNLLRGEYNEQFF.

This clonotype was seen more than once but under ten times. The chain employs TRBV19 and TRBJ2-4; D remains unclear. The CDR3 loop spans 13 amino acids. Per germline, CDR1 LNHDA and CDR2 SQIVND (reference sequence). Deletions cut 6 bases from V and 1 base from J, with 7 bases between. CDR3 sequence: CASRQQAKNIQYF. The CDR3 coding sequence is TGTGCCAGTAGGCAACAGGCCAAAAACATTCAGTACTTC.

The sample holds many counts of this clonotype. CDR3 region: CASSPYNEAFF. CDR3 sequence (DNA): TGTGCCAGCAGCCCCTATAATGAAGCTTTCTTT. The chain employs TRBV13 and TRBJ1-1; no reliable D call. The CDR3 is 11 amino acids. Trimming stripped 5 bases from V and 7 bases from J, with 8 bases between. The germline V gene has CDR1 PRHDT and CDR2 FYEKMQ (reference sequence).

Turning to this clonotype: This may arise from a read error, as a much more abundant clone is one base away. This chain joins TRBV6-2 or TRBV6-3 and TRBJ2-5; D gene uncertain. CDR1 and CDR2 from the germline V gene are MNHEY and SVGEGT. The CDR3 is made up of 12 amino acids. CDR3 sequence (DNA): TGTGCCAGCAACTTTGTCCCGGAGATCCAGTACTTC. This codes for CASNFVPEIQYF.

CDR3 coding DNA: TGTGCCAGTAGTATACAGGACAGGGGGCAGCCCCAGCATTTT. Residues: CASSIQDRGQPQHF. The J gene is TRBJ1-5, the V gene TRBV19; 10 bases line up with TRBD1. The CDR3 sequence is 14 residues long. Per the germline V gene, CDR1 is LNHDA and CDR2 is SQIVND (reference sequence). V lost 2 bases and J lost 7; bases outside the gene matches: 2.

This clonotype was counted many times. J is TRBJ1-1 and V is TRBV28; 8 bases are a match to TRBD1. V dropped 6 bases and J dropped 4; count of bases not matched to a gene: 13. CDR3 length equals 16 residues. CDR1 is MDHEN and CDR2 is SYDVKM in the germline V gene. The CDR3 loop is CASRPWRTGGTTEAFF. The CDR3 DNA reads as TGTGCCAGCAGGCCCTGGAGAACAGGGGGAACCACTGAAGCTTTCTTT. The whole variable domain, remainder taken from reference TRBV28 and TRBJ1-1, is DVKVTQSSRYLVKRTGEKVFLECVQDMDHENMFWYRQDPGLGLRLIYFSYDVKMKEKGDIPEGYSVSREKKERFSLILESASTNQTSMYLCASRPWRTGGTTEAFFGQGTRLTVV.

This clonotype turned up a few times. The chain joins TRBV6-1 to TRBJ1-3; D call uncertain. CDR1 is MNHNS and CDR2 is SASEGT in the germline V gene. V was trimmed by 7 bases and J by 0 bases, leaving 22 bases between them. This CDR3 has 18 amino acids. CDR3 sequence: CASTLSRGPRISGNTIYF. Here the CDR3 DNA reads TGTGCCAGCACCTTATCCCGGGGTCCCAGGATCTCTGGAAACACCATATATTTT.

This clonotype was seen more than once but under ten times. CDR3 sequence (DNA): TGCGCCAGCAGCCAAGATCCCATTAGCGGATACTCTCAGTTCTTC. Translating it yields CASSQDPISGYSQFF. The chain carries TRBV4-1 and TRBJ2-1; D is possibly TRBD2 (6 bases). Germline CDR1 reads MGHRA; CDR2 reads YSYEKL. V was trimmed by 0 bases and J by 13 bases, leaving 19 bases between them. The CDR3 loop spans 15 amino acids.

This clonotype was picked up many times. This chain uses TRBV29-1 with TRBJ1-2; weak D call: TRBD1 (5 bases). The germline V gene encodes CDR1 SQVTM and CDR2 ANQGSEA. The V and J ends lost 7 bases and 5 bases respectively, with 14 bases between them. The CDR3 length is 12 residues. The CDR3 loop reads CSAGTQGYGYTF. The CDR3 DNA reads TGCAGCGCCGGGACCCAGGGATATGGCTACACCTTC.

This clonotype was seen at least ten times. V is TRBV6-2 or TRBV6-3 and J is TRBJ2-3; D possibly corresponds to TRBD2 (6 bases). This CDR3 comprises 12 residues. Per the germline V gene, CDR1 is MNHEY and CDR2 is SVGEGT. The V end lost 7 bases, the J end lost 1 base, and 6 bases lay between the germline ends. The CDR3: CASKRGTDTQYF. The CDR3, as DNA: TGTGCCAGCAAGCGGGGCACAGATACGCAGTATTTT.

This clonotype was detected ten times or more. The chain employs TRBV2 and TRBJ2-1; D gene uncertain. Trimming shortened V by 2 bases and J by 0 bases, and 14 bases separated the two germline ends. Germline V gives CDR1 SNHLY, CDR2 FYNNEI. The CDR3 loop spans 17 amino acids. The DNA for the CDR3 is TGTGCCAGCAGTGAAAATAGGCTTCCAAGCTCCTACAATGAGCAGTTCTTC. This codes for CASSENRLPSSYNEQFF. The variable domain in full, completed from reference TRBV2 and TRBJ2-1, reads EPEVTQTPSHQVTQMGQEVILRCVPISNHLYFYWYRQILGQKVEFLVSFYNNEISEKSEIFDDQFSVERPDGSNFTLKIRSTKLEDSAMYFCASSENRLPSSYNEQFFGPGTRLTVL.

This clonotype was observed many times. V gene TRBV24-1 combines with J gene TRBJ2-3; tentatively, D is TRBD2 (6 bases). Germline CDR1 is KGHDR and CDR2 is SFDVKD. V lost 4 bases and J 1 base, leaving 23 bases between the germline ends. The CDR3 contains 19 residues. The CDR3 protein is CATSDHPGTHVKGTDTQYF. As DNA, the CDR3 is TGTGCCACCAGTGACCATCCTGGGACTCACGTCAAAGGCACAGATACGCAGTATTTT.

This clonotype showed up many times. The chain combines TRBV14 with TRBJ2-2; 8 bases match TRBD2. Germline V gene lookup returns CDR1 SGHDN and CDR2 FVKESK. With V trimmed by 8 bases and J by 7 bases, 15 bases remained unmatched. CDR3 length: 16 residues. CDR3 residues: CASGLGTSRVNGELFF. As DNA, the CDR3 is TGTGCCAGCGGATTAGGGACTAGTCGGGTCAACGGGGAGCTGTTTTTT.

Comment on this clonotype: One junction end disagrees with the germline gene, perhaps due to a read error. V usage is TRBV7-9 and J usage is TRBJ2-3; D ambiguous. Germline assignment: CDR1 SEHNR and CDR2 FQNEAQ (reference sequence). The CDR3 is made up of 15 amino acids. The CDR3 protein is CASSLDLSAINTQYF. DNA of the CDR3: TGTGCCAGCAGTTTAGACTTGAGCGCGATAAATACGCAGTATTTT.

At least ten counts were recorded for this clonotype. An end of the junction differs from the germline gene, which may be a read error. V and J are TRBV7-2 and TRBJ2-5, with 13 bases identical to TRBD2. CDR3 size: 14 residues. Looked up from germline, CDR1 is SGHTA and CDR2 is FQGNSA. The CDR3 DNA is TGCGCCAGCAGCTTGACTAGCGGGAGGGAGACCCAGTACTTC. Translation: CASSLTSGRETQYF.